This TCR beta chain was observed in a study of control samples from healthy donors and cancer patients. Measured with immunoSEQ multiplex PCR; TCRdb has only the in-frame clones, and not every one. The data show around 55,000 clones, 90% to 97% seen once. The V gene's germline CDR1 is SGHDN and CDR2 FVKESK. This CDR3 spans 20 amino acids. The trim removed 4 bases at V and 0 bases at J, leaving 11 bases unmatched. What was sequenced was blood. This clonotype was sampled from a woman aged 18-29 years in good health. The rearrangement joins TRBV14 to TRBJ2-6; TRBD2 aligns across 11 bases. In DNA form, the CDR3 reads TGTGCCAGCAGCCGCCCCCTAGCGGGGGGCCTGAGCTCTGGGGCCAACGTCCTGACTTTC. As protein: CASSRPLAGGLSSGANVLTF.